What follows are 15 T cell receptor beta chains derived from one specimen sequenced in a study of cytomegalovirus exposure and HLA in healthy donors. PCR amplification relied on 60 Vbeta primers (plus 13 Jbeta primers). Clones were sequenced by immunoSEQ multiplex PCR, and TCRdb holds only the in-frame ones, with some missing. Counted here are 95,000 to 110,000 clones, 70% to 85% occurring once; the ten biggest clones make up approximately 4.5%. Sequenced sample: PBMCs. These receptors all stem from a male donor in good health and CMV-seronegative.

V usage is TRBV4-1 and J usage is TRBJ2-1; TRBD1 might be the D (5 bases). The CDR3 is 16 amino acids. CDR1 is MGHRA and CDR2 is YSYEKL in the germline V gene. The V and J ends lost 3 bases and 4 bases respectively, with 16 bases between them. The CDR3 is CASSHPAGDSYNEQFF. The CDR3 DNA reads TGCGCCAGCAGCCATCCCGCCGGCGACAGTTACAATGAGCAGTTCTTC.

The chain has TRBV4-2 and TRBJ2-1; a weak D match, TRBD2 (5 bases). The V gene lost 0 bases and the J gene lost 3 bases, with 9 bases spanning the gap. Germline-derived CDR1 and CDR2 are LGHNA and YNFKEQ. This CDR3 comprises 15 residues. This CDR3 is CASSQESGSYNEQFF. In DNA, the CDR3 is TGTGCCAGCAGCCAAGAGAGTGGGAGCTACAATGAGCAGTTCTTC.

The rearrangement links TRBV11-3 to TRBJ2-5; D is undetermined. Trimming stripped 3 bases from V and 4 bases from J, with 21 bases between. Germline CDR1 is SGHNT and CDR2 is YENEEA. The CDR3 covers 17 residues. The CDR3 is CASSFPPRRMRLETQYF. In nucleotides, the CDR3 is TGTGCCAGCAGCTTCCCCCCCAGACGGATGAGGTTAGAGACCCAGTACTTC.

This sequence joins TRBV28 and TRBJ2-4; D is possibly TRBD1 (6 bases). V was clipped by 6 bases and J by 3 bases, with 9 bases between them. The CDR3 has 13 amino acids. Germline CDR1 and CDR2: MDHEN and SYDVKM. Written as DNA, the CDR3 is TGTGCCAGCAGGGGACACGGCAAAAACATTCAGTACTTC. This codes for CASRGHGKNIQYF.

In DNA form, the CDR3 reads TGTGCCAGCAGCTTGGGGACTCCTACACTTCCCTACGAGCAGTACTTC. Translated: CASSLGTPTLPYEQYF. The J gene is TRBJ2-7, the V gene TRBV5-4, with TRBD2 as a possible D gene (5 bases). The CDR3 length is 16 residues. Trimming removed 0 bases at V and 2 bases at J, with 15 bases between. The germline V gene encodes CDR1 SGHNT and CDR2 YYREEE (reference sequence).

A few counts support this clone. J is TRBJ1-1 and V is TRBV27, with a possible D match to TRBD1 (6 bases). The V gene lost 2 bases and the J gene lost 7 bases, with 11 bases spanning the gap. Per the germline V gene, CDR1 is MNHEY and CDR2 is SMNVEV (reference sequence). The CDR3 covers 13 residues. The CDR3 DNA sequence: TGTGCCAGCAGTTTAAACTCAGGGGTTGAAGCTTTCTTT. It codes for CASSLNSGVEAFF.

This chain uses TRBV27 with TRBJ1-2; D may be TRBD1 (5 bases). The V gene's germline CDR1 is MNHEY and CDR2 SMNVEV (reference sequence). Trimming took off 2 bases at V and 4 bases at J, with 11 bases between the two ends. The CDR3 is 14 residues long. The CDR3 region is CASSLRGGGYGYTF. The CDR3 coding sequence is TGTGCCAGCAGTTTAAGGGGCGGTGGCTATGGCTACACCTTC.

This clone was seen a single time. The J gene is TRBJ2-1, the V gene TRBV7-7; possibly TRBD2 for D (6 bases). The CDR3 is 14 residues long. CDR1 SSHAT and CDR2 FNYEAQ come from the germline V gene (reference sequence). The germline V and J ends were trimmed by 1 base and 10 bases, with 14 bases remaining between them. CDR3 amino acids: CASSLGAGGTEQFF. As DNA, the CDR3 is TGTGCCAGCAGCTTAGGAGCGGGCGGTACCGAGCAGTTCTTC.

This rearrangement joins TRBV7-2 to TRBJ2-5; weak D call: TRBD2 (6 bases). Germline CDR1 is SGHTA and CDR2 is FQGNSA. Trimming cost V 5 bases and J 3 bases, with 13 bases left between them. The CDR3 covers 14 residues. As DNA, the CDR3 is TGTGCCAGCAGCCTTAGCGGAGTCAAAGAGACCCAGTACTTC. Translating it yields CASSLSGVKETQYF.

The chain couples TRBV5-1 to TRBJ1-5; TRBD1 agrees at 8 bases. The CDR3 runs to 14 residues. The germline CDR1 and CDR2 sequences are SGHRS and YFSETQ. Losses at the gene ends were 4 bases for V and 2 bases for J; bases not matched to a gene: 2. The CDR3 spells CASSPDRGNQPQHF. In DNA, the CDR3 is TGCGCCAGCAGCCCGGACAGGGGCAATCAGCCCCAGCATTTT.

This sequence joins TRBV30 and TRBJ2-1, with 9 bases identical to TRBD2. Germline V lookup: CDR1 GTSNPN, CDR2 SVGIG (reference sequence). Trimming cost V 4 bases and J 5 bases; bases outside gene matches: 12. The CDR3 runs 16 residues. The CDR3 loop is CAWISSGSSRDNEQFF. CDR3 DNA: TGTGCCTGGATAAGTAGCGGGAGTAGTAGGGACAATGAGCAGTTCTTC.

The rearrangement joins TRBV6-1 to TRBJ1-2, with D hard to call. Germline-derived CDR1 and CDR2 are MNHNS and SASEGT. The CDR3 runs to 12 residues. Trimming removed 7 bases at V and 8 bases at J, with 14 bases between. CDR3 DNA sequence: TGTGCCAGCACAGAGAGAGGAGACGGCTACACCTTC. Protein sequence: CASTERGDGYTF.

V usage is TRBV4-1 and J usage is TRBJ1-1; 9 bases are shared with TRBD1. Germline lookup yields CDR1 MGHRA and CDR2 YSYEKL. V gave up 4 bases and J gave up 11 bases; unmatched junction bases: 11. This CDR3 contains 14 residues. CDR3 sequence (DNA): TGCGCCAGCAGCCGCCGGGACAGGGATTTCGTGGCTTTCTTT. Its protein is CASSRRDRDFVAFF.

This CDR3 reads CASSAGVNEQFF. CDR3 sequence (DNA): TGTGCCAGCAGCGCGGGAGTAAATGAGCAGTTCTTC. J is TRBJ2-1 and V is TRBV9; a weak D match, TRBD2 (6 bases). V lost 3 bases, J lost 7 bases, and 8 bases lay in between. The CDR3 has 12 amino acids. CDR1 and CDR2 from the germline V gene are SGDLS and YYNGEE.

This clone occurred a few times. V is TRBV5-6 and J is TRBJ1-1; TRBD1 might be the D (5 bases). CDR3 length: 15 residues. Per the germline V gene, CDR1 is SGHDT and CDR2 is YYEEEE. The ends were cut back, 0 bases at V and 2 bases at J, with 11 bases in the middle. This chain's CDR3 is CASSLEEGINTEAFF. CDR3 sequence (DNA): TGTGCCAGCAGCTTGGAGGAGGGGATTAACACTGAAGCTTTCTTT. Based on the CDR3 plus reference TRBV5-6 and TRBJ1-1, the full variable domain is DAGVTQSPTHLIKTRGQQVTLRCSPKSGHDTVSWYQQALGQGPQFIFQYYEEEERQRGNFPDRFSGHQFPNYSSELNVNALLLGDSALYLCASSLEEGINTEAFFGQGTRLTVV.